This TCR beta chain was sequenced during a study of identical twins. In germline, CDR1 is SGHTA, CDR2 FQGNSA. Losses at the gene ends were 2 bases for V and 2 bases for J; bases not matched to a gene: 3. The CDR3 length is 15 residues. A universal primer site was added by template switching, and unique molecular identifiers were carried by the cDNA. Each CDR3 protein gets one entry after TCRdb re-called the 5' RACE reads with MiXCR. Of approximately 1.8 million distinct CDR3 sequences in the sample, under 35% were seen once. This clonotype showed up many times. Its antigen is not known. Study results and limitations: Insertions ran lower in abundant cord blood beta clonotypes, though not in memory repertoires. In drawing conclusions, the study used cross-sectional statistical analysis and did not follow the same donors.

V gene TRBV7-2 combines with J gene TRBJ1-5, with 7 bases lining up with TRBD1. The sequenced sample consisted of cord blood. This receptor was obtained from a newborn girl in good health. The CDR3 reads CASSLRGLGNQPQHF. CDR3 DNA: TGTGCCAGCAGCTTAAGGGGGCTTGGCAATCAGCCCCAGCATTTT.